Shown below are 21 T cell receptor beta chains from a single sample sequenced in a study of blood T cell repertoires in COVID-19. Repertoires were generated with immunoSEQ multiplex PCR, while TCRdb's copy carries only in-frame clones and drops some. The table records 400,000 to 550,000 clones, approximately 90% of them present only once. The sequenced sample was peripheral blood. The receptors were sampled from a woman between 25 and 40 years old with acute or convalescent COVID-19.

The sample holds one count of this clone. The chain combines TRBV2 with TRBJ1-2; D is uncertain. The CDR3 has 14 amino acids. CDR1 is SNHLY, CDR2 FYNNEI, per germline. V was trimmed by 4 bases and J by 8 bases, leaving 17 bases between them. This chain's CDR3 is CASSGLTPPSGYTF. CDR3 nucleotide sequence: TGTGCCAGCAGTGGTCTTACCCCTCCTAGCGGCTACACCTTC.

The J gene is TRBJ2-3, the V gene TRBV29-1; 7 bases match TRBD1. V trimming: 7 bases; J trimming: 0 bases; junction bases outside the gene matches: 4. CDR3 length: 13 residues. The germline V gene encodes CDR1 SQVTM and CDR2 ANQGSEA. The DNA of the CDR3 is TGCAGCGAGACAGGGCTAAGCACAGATACGCAGTATTTT. It yields the protein CSETGLSTDTQYF.

As DNA, the CDR3 is TGTGCCAGCAGCTGGGGGACAGGGAACTATGGCTACACCTTC. Translating it yields CASSWGTGNYGYTF. The chain joins TRBV5-6 to TRBJ1-2; 9 nucleotides match TRBD1. Trimming at V came to 3 bases and at J to 2 bases, leaving 2 bases not matched to a gene. This CDR3 is built from 14 residues. Germline V gene sequence: CDR1 SGHDT, CDR2 YYEEEE.

V is TRBV28 and J is TRBJ2-3, with a possible D match to TRBD2 (6 bases). The CDR3 has 15 amino acids. V was trimmed by 2 bases and J by 2 bases, leaving 11 bases between them. The V gene's germline CDR1 is MDHEN and CDR2 SYDVKM. CDR3 sequence reads: CASSLRDSDTDTQYF. The CDR3 coding sequence is TGTGCCAGCAGTTTAAGGGACTCCGACACAGATACGCAGTATTTT. The variable domain in full, with the rest retrieved from reference TRBV28 and TRBJ2-3, is DVKVTQSSRYLVKRTGEKVFLECVQDMDHENMFWYRQDPGLGLRLIYFSYDVKMKEKGDIPEGYSVSREKKERFSLILESASTNQTSMYLCASSLRDSDTDTQYFGPGTRLTVL.

The V gene is TRBV7-9, the J gene TRBJ2-5; 10 bases align to TRBD2. Germline V CDR1 and CDR2: SEHNR, FQNEAQ (reference sequence). The CDR3 extends over 17 amino acids. Germline trimming cut 1 base from V and 4 bases from J; bases unmatched to any gene: 9. The CDR3 DNA follows: TGTGCCAGCAGCTTAGAGATAGCGGGGGGCCACCCAGAGACCCAGTACTTC. It specifies CASSLEIAGGHPETQYF.

The rearrangement uses TRBV5-1 and TRBJ2-3; 8 bases line up with TRBD1. With 0 bases clipped from V and 5 bases from J, the junction kept 2 bases outside the gene matches. CDR1 and CDR2 from the germline V gene are SGHRS and YFSETQ. This CDR3 has 14 residues. The CDR3 reads CASSLGTGGDTQYF. The CDR3 region has the DNA TGCGCCAGCAGCTTGGGTACAGGGGGAGATACGCAGTATTTT.

The gene calls are TRBV7-3 and TRBJ2-2; a possible D gene is TRBD1 (5 bases). Germline lookup yields CDR1 SGHTA and CDR2 FQGTGA. The CDR3 spans 14 residues. V gave up 11 bases and J gave up 2 bases, with 15 bases separating them. The CDR3 here is CASQLRANTGELFF. The DNA of the CDR3 is TGTGCCTCCCAGCTCAGGGCTAACACCGGGGAGCTGTTTTTT.

The rearrangement uses TRBV30 and TRBJ1-1; tentatively, D is TRBD1 (5 bases). V was shortened by 5 bases and J by 5 bases, with 9 bases between the two germline ends. CDR1 is GTSNPN, CDR2 SVGIG, per germline (reference sequence). This CDR3 is built from 11 residues. The CDR3 sequence: CAWVGATEAFF. The CDR3 DNA is TGTGCCTGGGTAGGGGCTACTGAAGCTTTCTTT.

The V call is TRBV3-1 (or the pseudogene TRBV3-2), the J call TRBJ1-3; a possible D gene is TRBD1 (5 bases). Germline-derived CDR1 and CDR2 are LGHDT and YNNKEL (reference sequence). Trimming cost V 0 bases and J 7 bases, with 10 bases left between them. The CDR3 extends over 14 amino acids. CDR3 loop: CASSQDYGGNTIYF. For the CDR3, the DNA is TGTGCCAGCAGCCAAGATTACGGGGGGAACACCATATATTTT.

The rearrangement joins TRBV5-1 to TRBJ1-4; TRBD1 might be the D (5 bases). Germline CDR1 is SGHRS and CDR2 is YFSETQ. The CDR3 has 15 amino acids. Trimming shortened V by 2 bases and J by 6 bases, and 14 bases separated the two germline ends. The CDR3 nucleotides read TGCGCCAGCAGCTTTTCAGGGACTGCTGATGAAAAACTGTTTTTT. Translating it yields CASSFSGTADEKLFF. Supplemented by reference TRBV5-1 and TRBJ1-4, the full variable domain reads KAGVTQTPRYLIKTRGQQVTLSCSPISGHRSVSWYQQTPGQGLQFLFEYFSETQRNKGNFPGRFSGRQFSNSRSEMNVSTLELGDSALYLCASSFSGTADEKLFFGSGTQLSVL.

The gene calls are TRBV27 and TRBJ2-3; D not certain. The CDR3 sequence is 13 residues long. CDR1 MNHEY and CDR2 SMNVEV come from the germline V gene (reference sequence). V was shortened by 2 bases and J by 0 bases, with 3 bases between the two germline ends. The CDR3 region is CASSLPSTDTQYF. Here the CDR3 DNA reads TGTGCCAGCAGTTTACCTAGCACAGATACGCAGTATTTT.

J is TRBJ1-1 and V is TRBV19; D gene ambiguous. The CDR3 runs to 15 residues. Trimming stripped 5 bases from V and 7 bases from J, with 20 bases between. The germline gives CDR1 LNHDA, CDR2 SQIVND (reference sequence). The CDR3 here is CASSPTSTGSNEAFF. For the CDR3, the DNA is TGTGCCAGTAGTCCGACGTCGACCGGGAGTAATGAAGCTTTCTTT.

The chain links TRBV5-6 to TRBJ2-7; D may be TRBD2 (7 bases). Per the germline V gene, CDR1 is SGHDT and CDR2 is YYEEEE. This CDR3 contains 13 residues. V was clipped by 7 bases and J by 2 bases, with 13 bases between them. For the CDR3, the DNA is TGTGCCAGCTCTAGGGGGGGGACCTACGAGCAGTACTTC. This sequence encodes CASSRGGTYEQYF.

The rearrangement joins TRBV6-6 to TRBJ1-6; no firm D call. CDR1 MNHNY and CDR2 SVGAGI come from the germline V gene (reference sequence). The CDR3 sequence is 13 residues long. V was trimmed by 3 bases and J by 6 bases, leaving 6 bases between them. The CDR3 bases are TGTGCCAGCAGTTATGGGAGTAATTCACCCCTCCACTTT. This encodes CASSYGSNSPLHF.

This clone was observed a few times. J is TRBJ2-1 and V is TRBV27; perhaps TRBD1 as D (5 bases). Per germline, CDR1 MNHEY and CDR2 SMNVEV (reference sequence). V was shortened by 2 bases and J by 4 bases, with 12 bases between the two germline ends. The CDR3 is 15 residues long. Here the CDR3 DNA reads TGTGCCAGCAGTTTAGCACAGGAGCCATACAATGAGCAGTTCTTC. It specifies CASSLAQEPYNEQFF.

This chain joins TRBV7-6 and TRBJ2-1, with 10 bases fitting TRBD2. Germline CDR1 and CDR2: SGHVS and FNYEAQ. V was clipped by 0 bases and J by 10 bases; unmatched bases: 6. The CDR3 covers 15 residues. The CDR3 DNA sequence: TGTGCCAGCAGCTTAGCTAGCGGGGGGTCCCTAGAGCAGTTCTTC. Its translation: CASSLASGGSLEQFF.

The table lists this clone with a count of one. The chain combines TRBV5-1 with TRBJ2-1; 10 nucleotides align to TRBD2. V was pared by 6 bases and J by 5 bases, with 8 bases of the junction left unmatched. The germline gives CDR1 SGHRS, CDR2 YFSETQ. This CDR3 region has 15 residues. CDR3 amino acids: CASTLLAGLNNEQFF. CDR3 in DNA: TGCGCCAGCACCCTACTAGCGGGGTTAAACAATGAGCAGTTCTTC.

This rearrangement joins TRBV2 to TRBJ1-5; TRBD1 is a possible D gene (6 bases). This CDR3 is built from 16 residues. Deletions cut 2 bases from V and 6 bases from J, with 17 bases between. Looked up from germline, CDR1 is SNHLY and CDR2 is FYNNEI. This CDR3 is CASSESRGQGSQPQHF. Here the CDR3 DNA reads TGTGCCAGCAGTGAATCGCGGGGGCAGGGAAGTCAGCCCCAGCATTTT.

The V call is TRBV5-6, the J call TRBJ1-2; D possibly corresponds to TRBD1 (6 bases). The V and J ends lost 4 bases and 4 bases respectively, with 8 bases between them. Per germline, CDR1 SGHDT and CDR2 YYEEEE. There are 12 residues in the CDR3. The CDR3 loop is CASSIRGYGYTF. CDR3 in DNA: TGTGCCAGCAGCATCAGGGGCTATGGCTACACCTTC.

The chain carries TRBV2 and TRBJ2-2, with 8 bases that match TRBD2. J lost 2 bases, V lost 4 bases, and 6 bases had no gene match. Germline values: CDR1 SNHLY, CDR2 FYNNEI. The CDR3 contains 16 residues. The CDR3 reads CASSVVAGSNTGELFF. The CDR3 DNA reads as TGTGCCAGCAGTGTGGTAGCGGGGAGTAACACCGGGGAGCTGTTTTTT.

The CDR3 DNA is TGTGCCACCAGTGAGGCGGGACAGGCTGACACAGCGAAGATCTATAGCAATCAGCCCCAGCATTTT. Amino acids: CATSEAGQADTAKIYSNQPQHF. The chain recombines TRBV24-1 with TRBJ1-5; TRBD1 matches 8 bases. This CDR3 is 22 amino acids long. After removal of 4 bases from V and 0 bases from J, the junction contained 22 bases not matched to a gene. Germline V lookup: CDR1 KGHDR, CDR2 SFDVKD.